This record concerns one T cell receptor beta chain sequence. The antigen is not known. The data were obtained in a study of T-cell reconstitution after alpha-beta-depleted transplantation in children. Study results and limitations: Newly produced T cells mostly accounted for T-cell counts and diversity one year post-transplant. Several hundred expanded graft clones reportedly gave rise to the alpha-beta T cells present about two months after transplant. Some patients' high day-60 TCRbeta diversity was traced to surviving recipient T cells and thymic progenitors.

The TCRbeta library incorporated unique molecular identifiers. MiXCR was run by TCRdb on the PCR reads, yielding one entry per CDR3 protein. The top ten hold 5.5% of the sample, which has about 200,000 distinct CDR3 sequences, about 6.6% seen once. Trimming cost V 2 bases and J 3 bases; bases outside gene matches: 9. The CDR3 is 17 amino acids. Germline CDR1 is DFQATT and CDR2 is SNEGSKA (reference sequence). This chain connects TRBV20-1 to TRBJ2-2; 10 nucleotides agree with TRBD2. This clonotype was obtained from a boy younger than 10 with acute lymphoblastic leukemia, due to receive a stem cell transplant. The sequencing used PBMCs, collected before TCRalphabeta/CD19-depleted stem cell transplant. Here the CDR3 reads CSARSSGGPRDTGELFF. The CDR3 DNA reads as TGCAGTGCTAGAAGTAGCGGGGGGCCCCGGGACACCGGGGAGCTGTTTTTT.